This T cell receptor beta chain comes out of a study of control samples from healthy donors and cancer patients. The CDR3 consists of 11 residues. V was cut by 7 bases and J by 5 bases, with 8 bases left in between. Germline CDR1 reads LNHDA; CDR2 reads SQIVND (reference sequence). The assay was immunoSEQ multiplex PCR, and TCRdb's table has in-frame clones only and misses some. The sample comprises 150,000 or so clones, around 95% of which are singletons, and 8.5% rests with the top ten. V and J are TRBV19 and TRBJ1-1; unclear D gene. This sequence originates from a woman aged 40-49 years in good health. The sequenced sample was blood. The CDR3 DNA reads as TGTGCCAGTACCCGGGGAACTGAAGCTTTCTTT. Its translation: CASTRGTEAFF.